This T cell receptor (beta chain) derives from a study of post-analysis software for immune sequencing data. The CDR3 is 14 amino acids. Between the trimmed V and J ends, which lost 7 bases and 0 bases, there was a span of 10 bases. General study findings and limits: Clustering by F measure revealed strong co-clustering among samples prepared together in one batch. The five TRBV segments detected at higher frequency in patients than in controls included TRBV5-6, TRBV5-1 and TRBV20-1.

TCR beta cDNA libraries had unique molecular identifiers. Starting from approximately 1 to 10 million T cells, the study yielded about half a million cDNA molecules. TCRdb reprocessed the PCR reads with MiXCR, giving one entry per CDR3 protein. The repertoire holds approximately 350,000 distinct CDR3 sequences, with about a third as singletons. To note about this clonotype: The antigen remains undetermined.

This rearrangement joins TRBV12-3 or TRBV12-4 to TRBJ1-5; no reliable D call. Input material: blood. This clonotype was sampled from a girl aged 10 to 17 with multiple sclerosis. The CDR3 reads CASTEVPSNQPQHF. Written as DNA, the CDR3 is TGTGCCAGCACCGAGGTCCCTAGCAATCAGCCCCAGCATTTT.